Each of the 7 T cell receptor beta chains below was sequenced from the same sample in a study of blood T cell repertoires in COVID-19. TCRdb's table, derived via immunoSEQ multiplex PCR, lists solely in-frame clones and lacks some. There are about 260,000 clones in the sample; more than 70% occur only once, and about 11% lies in the top ten. Sample: peripheral blood. These receptors all come from a woman under 40 with COVID-19, enrolled during active disease.

V is TRBV7-8 and J is TRBJ1-5; D may be TRBD1 (6 bases). Germline assignment: CDR1 SGHVS and CDR2 FQNEAQ. CDR3 length: 14 amino acids. Deletions cut 5 bases from V and 2 bases from J, with 10 bases between. The CDR3 nucleotides are TGTGCCAGCAGCCCACAGGGTGGCAATCAGCCCCAGCATTTT. Translating gives CASSPQGGNQPQHF.

A few counts support this clone. The J gene is TRBJ2-5, the V gene TRBV2; perhaps TRBD2 as D (7 bases). The germline gives CDR1 SNHLY, CDR2 FYNNEI. The V gene lost 7 bases and the J gene lost 1 base, with 13 bases spanning the gap. CDR3 length: 14 amino acids. In nucleotides, the CDR3 is TGTGCCAGCATGGGAGGGGGGGTCCAAGAGACCCAGTACTTC. This encodes CASMGGGVQETQYF.

There are a few counts of this clone. V usage is TRBV23-1 and J usage is TRBJ1-5; weak D call: TRBD1 (5 bases). TRBV23-1 is known as an ORF, though its function is uncertain. The ends were cut back, 3 bases at V and 11 bases at J, with 20 bases in the middle. The CDR3 extends over 15 amino acids. The chain's CDR3 is CASSQSGLENGAQHF. The CDR3 coding sequence is TGCGCCAGCAGTCAGTCGGGACTGGAGAATGGGGCCCAGCATTTT.

The chain is built from TRBV7-9 and TRBJ1-1, with 8 positions matching TRBD1. The ends lost 5 bases at V and 5 bases at J; junction bases unmatched: 10. CDR3 size: 15 residues. The germline gives CDR1 SEHNR, CDR2 FQNEAQ (reference sequence). CDR3 residues: CASSPPGRGPTEAFF. The CDR3 DNA reads TGTGCCAGCAGCCCTCCGGGCAGGGGGCCTACTGAAGCTTTCTTT.

The chain carries TRBV11-2 and TRBJ2-1; D remains ambiguous. Trimming removed 1 base at V and 2 bases at J, with 6 bases between. The CDR3 runs 14 residues. Per the germline V gene, CDR1 is SGHAT and CDR2 is FQNNGV. This CDR3 is CASSLGRTYNEQFF. The CDR3 DNA sequence: TGTGCCAGCAGCTTAGGCAGGACCTACAATGAGCAGTTCTTC.

The chain is built from TRBV30 and TRBJ2-7; 7 bases are a match to TRBD2. Germline V gene lookup returns CDR1 GTSNPN and CDR2 SVGIG (reference sequence). J gave up 2 bases and V 0 bases, and 7 bases lay outside the gene matches. The CDR3 is 15 residues long. The CDR3 nucleotides read TGTGCCTGGAGTGTAGGGCTAGCGGCTACCTACGAGCAGTACTTC. It yields the protein CAWSVGLAATYEQYF.

The chain is built from TRBV5-6 and TRBJ1-1; D may be TRBD1 (6 bases). CDR1 is SGHDT, CDR2 YYEEEE, per germline. The CDR3 covers 13 residues. V was pared by 1 base and J by 8 bases, with 12 bases between. The DNA for the CDR3 is TGTGCCAGCAGCTTGTACCCCCAGGGGGAAGCTTTCTTT. It codes for CASSLYPQGEAFF.